The 23 T cell receptor beta chains below were found in one sample sequenced in a study of T cells in Graves' hyperthyroidism and ophthalmopathy. Template material for amplifying TCR beta CDR3 regions consisted of RNA transcripts. A first-round RT-PCR of the TCR CDR3 used the HTBI primer set. TCRdb reprocessed the multiplex PCR reads via MiXCR and lists one record per CDR3 protein. The sample has 410,000 or so distinct CDR3 sequences; roughly 14% are singletons. Sequenced sample: blood. These TCRs come from a man aged 18 to 29 with Graves' ophthalmopathy.

In this sample, this clonotype turned up a few times. The V call is TRBV30, the J call TRBJ2-7; D is uncertain. Per the germline V gene, CDR1 is GTSNPN and CDR2 is SVGIG (reference sequence). This CDR3 is built from 18 residues. Trimming cost V 2 bases and J 2 bases, with 25 bases left between them. CDR3 nucleotide sequence: TGTGCCTGGAGTCACCTCCGATCGCCTCGAGCAGGAGCCTACGAGCAGTACTTC. It encodes CAWSHLRSPRAGAYEQYF.

This clonotype was counted at least ten times. V gene TRBV30 combines with J gene TRBJ1-5; D is undetermined. The V end lost 2 bases, the J end lost 0 bases, and 5 bases lay between the germline ends. The germline V gene has CDR1 GTSNPN and CDR2 SVGIG (reference sequence). The CDR3 sequence is 13 residues long. CDR3 amino acids: CAWSSTSNQPQHF. CDR3 in DNA: TGTGCCTGGAGTAGCACTAGCAATCAGCCCCAGCATTTT. Supplemented by reference TRBV30 and TRBJ1-5, the full variable domain reads SQTIHQWPATLVQPVGSPLSLECTVEGTSNPNLYWYRQAAGRGLQLLFYSVGIGQISSEVPQNLSASRPQDRQFILSSKKLLLSDSGFYLCAWSSTSNQPQHFGDGTRLSIL.

A few counts support this clonotype. The chain has TRBV5-1 and TRBJ2-5; the match to TRBD2 covers 8 bases. Per the germline V gene, CDR1 is SGHRS and CDR2 is YFSETQ. After removal of 1 base from V and 1 base from J, the junction contained 9 bases not matched to a gene. This CDR3 has 17 amino acids. CDR3 bases: TGCGCCAGCAGCTTGTCGGGGGGGCTAGCGGGCCAAGAGACCCAGTACTTC. Translated, it gives CASSLSGGLAGQETQYF.

The genes are TRBV20-1 and TRBJ1-5; possible D gene TRBD1, 6 bases. Trimming removed 5 bases from V and 6 bases from J, with 17 bases in between. Germline V lookup: CDR1 DFQATT, CDR2 SNEGSKA (reference sequence). There are 14 residues in the CDR3. The CDR3 region has the DNA TGCAGTGCTCTCTCAGGGGACCCTACTCAGCCCCAGCATTTT. Its translation is CSALSGDPTQPQHF.

This clonotype was counted many times. The J gene is TRBJ2-5, the V gene TRBV7-9; no clear D. Germline V gene lookup returns CDR1 SEHNR and CDR2 FQNEAQ (reference sequence). Between the trimmed V and J ends, which lost 0 bases and 0 bases, there was a span of 8 bases. This CDR3 spans 15 amino acids. CDR3 DNA: TGTGCCAGCAGCTTAGCTCGCTCCTACCAAGAGACCCAGTACTTC. It encodes CASSLARSYQETQYF.

This clonotype appeared many times. The chain carries TRBV7-2 and TRBJ1-2; TRBD1 agrees at 9 bases. Trimming removed 5 bases from V and 8 bases from J; junction bases left unmatched: 12. CDR1 and CDR2 from the germline V gene are SGHTA and FQGNSA. The CDR3 is 15 amino acids. The CDR3 region is CASSPETGGAGGYTF. The CDR3 DNA reads TGTGCCAGCAGCCCAGAAACAGGGGGCGCGGGAGGCTACACCTTC.

This chain links TRBV10-1 with TRBJ2-5; 9 bases are a match to TRBD1. The CDR3 runs to 12 residues. Trimming removed 8 bases from V and 2 bases from J; junction bases left unmatched: 0. Per the germline V gene, CDR1 is WNHNN and CDR2 is SYGVQD (reference sequence). CDR3 nucleotides: TGCGCCAGCGACAGGGGGCAAGAGACCCAGTACTTC. Translating gives CASDRGQETQYF.

This clonotype appeared many times. The V and J genes are TRBV7-9 and TRBJ2-5, with D possibly matching TRBD2 (7 bases). This CDR3 spans 15 amino acids. From germline, CDR1 is SEHNR and CDR2 FQNEAQ (reference sequence). Trimming removed 3 bases from V and 5 bases from J, with 16 bases in between. In nucleotides, the CDR3 is TGTGCCAGCAGCTTCTACGGGGGGCTTTTGGAGACCCAGTACTTC. The encoded protein is CASSFYGGLLETQYF.

This clonotype has just a few counts. The rearrangement uses TRBV29-1 and TRBJ1-4; no definite D call. Trimming pared 6 bases from V and 7 bases from J, leaving 12 bases between. The germline CDR1 and CDR2 sequences are SQVTM and ANQGSEA. CDR3 length: 12 amino acids. The chain's CDR3 is CSVVKGGEKLFF. Here the CDR3 DNA reads TGCAGCGTCGTGAAAGGCGGTGAAAAACTGTTTTTT.

This clonotype has at least ten counts. Its ends do not fully match the called genes, so a read error is possible. The V call is TRBV12-3 or TRBV12-4, the J call TRBJ2-7, with no clear D. The length of the CDR3 is 12 residues. The DNA for the CDR3 is TGTGCCAGCAGCTTAGCCTCCTACGAGCAGTACTTC. As protein: CASSLASYEQYF.

This clonotype was counted at least ten times. The chain combines TRBV24-1 with TRBJ2-1, with 8 bases lining up with TRBD2. With V trimmed by 4 bases and J by 8 bases, 15 bases remained unmatched. The length of the CDR3 is 17 residues. Germline V gene sequence: CDR1 KGHDR, CDR2 SFDVKD. The CDR3 sequence is CATSESPLAGIVYEQFF. CDR3 bases: TGTGCCACCAGTGAATCCCCTCTAGCGGGCATTGTATATGAGCAGTTCTTC.

This clonotype has a handful of counts. A read error is possible here, since a much larger clone lies one base away. This sequence joins TRBV12-3 or TRBV12-4 and TRBJ2-1, with D hard to call. This CDR3 has 14 amino acids. Trimming pared 0 bases from V and 8 bases from J, leaving 11 bases between. The CDR3 sequence: CASSLAQPYDEQFF. DNA of the CDR3: TGTGCCAGCAGTTTAGCGCAGCCCTATGATGAGCAGTTCTTC.

Many counts were recorded for this clonotype. The genes are TRBV9 and TRBJ2-5; 9 nucleotides agree with TRBD1. Trimming cost V 3 bases and J 11 bases; bases outside gene matches: 8. Germline CDR1 and CDR2: SGDLS and YYNGEE. This CDR3 has 13 amino acids. The CDR3 nucleotides are TGTGCCAGCAGCGAACAGGGGGCAGGGCAACAGTACTTC. This sequence encodes CASSEQGAGQQYF.

CDR3 bases: TGTGCCGTAGGGGGACAGGGTTCCTACGAGCAGTACTTC. This translates into CAVGGQGSYEQYF. This chain links TRBV10-3 with TRBJ2-7, with 9 bases identical to TRBD1. V was clipped by 11 bases and J by 1 base; unmatched bases: 6. This CDR3 spans 13 amino acids. CDR1 and CDR2 (germline): ENHRY, SYGVKD.

This clonotype was found a few times. J is TRBJ1-1 and V is TRBV19; the D gene is possibly TRBD1 (5 bases). Deletions cut 5 bases from V and 10 bases from J, with 8 bases between. The CDR3 runs to 10 residues. The germline V gene has CDR1 LNHDA and CDR2 SQIVND (reference sequence). In nucleotides, the CDR3 is TGTGCCAGTAGTGGACAAACAGCTTTCTTT. It codes for CASSGQTAFF.

Ten or more counts support this clonotype. The V and J genes are TRBV6-5 and TRBJ2-5, with TRBD2 identical over 8 bases. V lost 2 bases and J lost 4; bases outside the gene matches: 3. Germline CDR1 is MNHEY and CDR2 is SVGAGI. The CDR3 totals 14 residues. CDR3 coding DNA: TGTGCCAGCAGTTACGCGGGGGGCGCAGAGACCCAGTACTTC. It encodes CASSYAGGAETQYF.

There are many counts of this clonotype. The chain has TRBV11-2 and TRBJ2-7; 9 bases are shared with TRBD1. Trimming took 7 bases from V and 4 from J; bases not matched to a gene: 5. Germline assignment: CDR1 SGHAT and CDR2 FQNNGV. The CDR3 runs to 13 residues. CDR3 in amino acids: CASTSGTGYEQYF. CDR3 sequence (DNA): TGTGCCAGCACTTCCGGGACAGGGTACGAGCAGTACTTC.

This clonotype has at least ten counts. The genes are TRBV7-2 and TRBJ1-2, with TRBD1 identical over 8 bases. The CDR3 length is 14 residues. V was pared by 5 bases and J by 4 bases, with 6 bases of the junction left unmatched. Germline lookup yields CDR1 SGHTA and CDR2 FQGNSA. In DNA, the CDR3 is TGTGCCAGCAGCGAGGACAGGGCTGGCTATGGCTACACCTTC. Translated, it gives CASSEDRAGYGYTF.

This clonotype has ten or more counts. The V gene is TRBV7-9, the J gene TRBJ2-1; 7 bases are a match to TRBD2. V gave up 5 bases and J gave up 0 bases; unmatched junction bases: 10. The CDR3 is made up of 17 amino acids. CDR1 SEHNR and CDR2 FQNEAQ come from the germline V gene (reference sequence). The CDR3 sequence is CASSPSWTSSSYNEQFF. The CDR3 DNA reads as TGTGCCAGCAGCCCCAGCTGGACTAGTTCCTCCTACAATGAGCAGTTCTTC.

This clonotype was counted many times. The chain combines TRBV27 with TRBJ1-1; perhaps TRBD1 as D (5 bases). This CDR3 comprises 13 residues. CDR1 is MNHEY, CDR2 SMNVEV, per germline (reference sequence). V was shortened by 2 bases and J by 5 bases, with 9 bases between the two germline ends. CDR3 region: CASSLIRETEAFF. As DNA, the CDR3 is TGTGCCAGCAGTTTAATCAGGGAAACTGAAGCTTTCTTT.

This clonotype was detected only a few times. CDR3 loop: CASSGTGYYGYTF. The CDR3 DNA sequence: TGTGCCAGCAGTGGGACAGGGTATTATGGCTACACCTTC. The chain employs TRBV6-1 and TRBJ1-2; the match to TRBD1 covers 8 bases. With V trimmed by 4 bases and J by 5 bases, 3 bases remained unmatched. CDR1 MNHNS and CDR2 SASEGT come from the germline V gene. The CDR3 spans 13 residues.

This clonotype was recorded at least ten times. The genes are TRBV3-1 and TRBJ2-3, with 10 nucleotides matching TRBD2. This CDR3 is built from 17 residues. With 3 bases clipped from V and 1 base from J, the junction kept 7 bases outside the gene matches. Germline CDR1 reads LGHDT; CDR2 reads YNNKEL (reference sequence). This CDR3 is CASSHAAGTSGTDTQYF. In DNA form, the CDR3 reads TGTGCCAGCAGCCACGCCGCCGGGACTAGCGGCACAGATACGCAGTATTTT.

The table lists this clonotype with many counts. The gene calls are TRBV11-2 and TRBJ1-1; 8 bases line up with TRBD1. CDR1 is SGHAT and CDR2 is FQNNGV in the germline V gene. J was trimmed by 4 bases and V by 6 bases; bases with no gene match: 13. The CDR3 is made up of 16 amino acids. The CDR3 here is CASRNYGQGGGTEAFF. CDR3 nucleotides: TGTGCCAGCAGAAATTACGGACAGGGTGGCGGCACTGAAGCTTTCTTT. The full variable domain, its missing parts supplied by reference TRBV11-2 and TRBJ1-1, is EAGVAQSPRYKIIEKRQSVAFWCNPISGHATLYWYQQILGQGPKLLIQFQNNGVVDDSQLPKDRFSAERLKGVDSTLKIQPAKLEDSAVYLCASRNYGQGGGTEAFFGQGTRLTVV.